A single sample gave rise to the 21 T cell receptor beta chains below, sequenced in a study of CD8 T cells in ankylosing spondylitis. Via MiXCR, TCRdb re-called the 5' RACE reads, giving one row per CDR3 protein. Of about 150,000 distinct CDR3 sequences listed, 5.5% to 7.5% are singletons. Sequencing used blood, either unsorted or a sorted T cell fraction (not recorded which). These TCRs come from a female donor with ankylosing spondylitis or in good health (not recorded which).

V usage is TRBV4-1 and J usage is TRBJ1-5; perhaps TRBD1 as D (6 bases). The CDR3 extends over 14 amino acids. The V end lost 1 base, the J end lost 6 bases, and 10 bases lay between the germline ends. The germline V gene has CDR1 MGHRA and CDR2 YSYEKL. The CDR3 reads CASSQGQAVQPQHF. DNA for the CDR3: TGCGCCAGCAGCCAAGGACAGGCCGTTCAGCCCCAGCATTTT.

This clonotype was seen repeatedly, ten times or more. The chain is built from TRBV12-3 or TRBV12-4 and TRBJ2-2; possibly TRBD2 for D (6 bases). The V end was cut by 9 bases, the J end by 2 bases, with 25 bases between. The CDR3 contains 18 residues. CDR3: CASSKLGSKEGNTGELFF. As DNA, the CDR3 is TGTGCCAGTAGCAAACTAGGGAGCAAGGAGGGAAACACCGGGGAGCTGTTTTTT.

This clonotype was seen repeatedly, ten times or more. Germline and junction disagree at one end, which may indicate a read error. This chain uses TRBV12-3 or TRBV12-4 with TRBJ2-7, with 11 bases fitting TRBD2. CDR3 length: 15 residues. The CDR3 coding sequence is TGTGCCAGCAGCTTAGCGGGGGGGGAAACTTTCGAGCAGTACTTC. This encodes CASSLAGGETFEQYF.

This clonotype was seen repeatedly, ten times or more. V usage is TRBV10-3 and J usage is TRBJ1-4, with D unresolved. Trimming stripped 3 bases from V and 8 bases from J, with 10 bases between. CDR1 is ENHRY and CDR2 is SYGVKD in the germline V gene. The CDR3 loop spans 13 amino acids. This CDR3 is CAISDPQDEKLFF. CDR3 DNA: TGTGCCATCAGTGATCCGCAGGACGAAAAACTGTTTTTT.

This clonotype appeared many times. The genes are TRBV5-5 and TRBJ2-3; tentatively, D is TRBD2 (6 bases). Between the trimmed V and J ends, which lost 5 bases and 4 bases, there was a span of 11 bases. The CDR3 length is 13 residues. Germline CDR1 and CDR2: SGHKS and YYEKEE (reference sequence). CDR3: CASRPGVSDTQYF. CDR3 coding DNA: TGTGCCAGCAGACCGGGGGTTTCAGATACGCAGTATTTT.

The chain has TRBV10-3 and TRBJ2-3; D call uncertain. V was cut by 0 bases and J by 0 bases, with 10 bases left in between. The CDR3 is 16 amino acids. Germline CDR1 ENHRY, CDR2 SYGVKD. The CDR3 reads CAISESNRRSTDTQYF. CDR3 coding DNA: TGTGCCATCAGTGAGTCGAATCGCAGGAGCACAGATACGCAGTATTTT.

The genes are TRBV12-3 or TRBV12-4 and TRBJ2-3; tentative D call: TRBD1 (7 bases). The CDR3 consists of 15 residues. V dropped 10 bases and J dropped 8 bases, with 25 bases sitting between them. CDR3 residues: CATKKRTGGTATQYF. CDR3 DNA: TGTGCCACCAAGAAAAGGACAGGCGGGACGGCTACGCAGTATTTT.

This clonotype showed up many times. V and J are TRBV7-2 and TRBJ2-3; 11 bases match TRBD2. This CDR3 is 16 amino acids long. Germline lookup yields CDR1 SGHTA and CDR2 FQGNSA. Trimming took 5 bases from V and 2 from J; bases not matched to a gene: 6. This chain's CDR3 is CASSLGLAAYTDTQYF. CDR3 DNA: TGTGCCAGCAGCCTGGGACTAGCGGCGTACACAGATACGCAGTATTTT.

At least ten counts were recorded for this clonotype. The rearrangement joins TRBV7-6 to TRBJ2-1; D gene unclear. CDR3 length: 14 amino acids. CDR1 and CDR2 (germline): SGHVS, FNYEAQ. V lost 1 base, J lost 5 bases, and 9 bases lay in between. For the CDR3, the DNA is TGTGCCAGCAGCTTAGGGACGGATCACAATGAGCAGTTCTTC. This encodes CASSLGTDHNEQFF. The full variable domain, in which reference TRBV7-6 and TRBJ2-1 provide the parts outside the CDR3, is GAGVSQSPRYKVTKRGQDVALRCDPISGHVSLYWYRQALGQGPEFLTYFNYEAQQDKSGLPNDRFSAERPEGSISTLTIQRTEQRDSAMYRCASSLGTDHNEQFFGPGTRLTVL.

This clonotype was observed at least ten times. The chain recombines TRBV12-3 or TRBV12-4 with TRBJ1-6; D is possibly TRBD1 (5 bases). V lost 3 bases, J lost 9 bases, and 27 bases lay in between. This CDR3 contains 19 residues. The CDR3 coding sequence is TGTGCCAGCAGTTTCGTACAGGATCCTATCAGCCCGGGGGGTTCACCCCTCCACTTT. This encodes CASSFVQDPISPGGSPLHF.

There are many counts of this clonotype. The chain uses TRBV5-1 and TRBJ2-7, with D perhaps TRBD1 (6 bases). CDR1 is SGHRS, CDR2 YFSETQ, per germline. This CDR3 is built from 14 residues. The V and J ends lost 0 bases and 2 bases respectively, with 9 bases between them. CDR3: CASSLDTGPYEQYF. The CDR3 DNA sequence: TGCGCCAGCAGCTTGGATACAGGGCCCTACGAGCAGTACTTC.

This clonotype was counted at least ten times. This chain uses TRBV7-2 with TRBJ1-2; D unclear. This CDR3 spans 14 amino acids. Between the trimmed V and J ends, which lost 5 bases and 4 bases, there was a span of 14 bases. Germline lookup yields CDR1 SGHTA and CDR2 FQGNSA. CDR3 loop: CASSPLVSGYGYTF. The CDR3 DNA follows: TGTGCCAGCAGCCCCCTTGTATCTGGCTATGGCTACACCTTC. Looking up the rest from reference TRBV7-2 and TRBJ1-2 gives the full variable domain: GAGVSQSPSNKVTEKGKDVELRCDPISGHTALYWYRQSLGQGLEFLIYFQGNSAPDKSGLPSDRFSAERTGGSVSTLTIQRTQQEDSAVYLCASSPLVSGYGYTFGSGTRLTVV.

The chain employs TRBV6-5 and TRBJ1-2; 9 bases agree with TRBD1. The CDR3 extends over 12 amino acids. V was pared by 10 bases and J by 6 bases, with 6 bases of the junction left unmatched. Germline assignment: CDR1 MNHEY and CDR2 SVGAGI. This CDR3 reads CAISQGADGYTF. CDR3 nucleotide sequence: TGTGCCATTTCACAGGGGGCGGATGGCTACACCTTC.

This clonotype has at least ten counts. The chain links TRBV7-2 to TRBJ1-5; a weak D match, TRBD1 (5 bases). The germline V gene encodes CDR1 SGHTA and CDR2 FQGNSA. This CDR3 is built from 13 residues. V was cut by 2 bases and J by 6 bases, with 8 bases left in between. CDR3 region: CASSLWGGQPQHF. The CDR3 nucleotides read TGTGCCAGCAGCTTATGGGGGGGTCAGCCCCAGCATTTT.

This clonotype was seen many times. The CDR3 region has the DNA TGTGCCAGCAGCTTACTCGTGGCTAGCGGGGTAGAGACCCAGTACTTC. Its protein product is CASSLLVASGVETQYF. The chain carries TRBV11-2 and TRBJ2-5, with 9 bases lining up with TRBD2. The CDR3 has 16 residues. V lost 2 bases to trimming and J lost 4 bases; unmatched junction nucleotides: 8. The germline V gene has CDR1 SGHAT and CDR2 FQNNGV.

The chain links TRBV5-1 to TRBJ1-2, with D tentatively TRBD1 (6 bases). CDR1 and CDR2 from the germline V gene are SGHRS and YFSETQ. The CDR3 has 14 residues. Trimming cost V 0 bases and J 6 bases, with 12 bases left between them. CDR3 sequence reads: CASSLDTGANGYTF. DNA of the CDR3: TGCGCCAGCAGCTTGGATACGGGGGCGAATGGCTACACCTTC.

This clonotype came up many times. The junction departs from germline at one end; a sequencing error may be responsible. The V gene is TRBV4-2, the J gene TRBJ1-6, with a tentative D call TRBD1 (6 bases). Per the germline V gene, CDR1 is LGHNA and CDR2 is YNFKEQ. The CDR3 length is 16 residues. CDR3 loop: CASSQVTGGYDSPLHF. The CDR3 DNA reads TGTGCCAGCAGCCAAGTCACGGGGGGCTATGATTCACCCCTCCACTTT.

This clonotype appeared a few times. The chain joins TRBV11-2 to TRBJ1-3; D ambiguous. V was clipped by 1 base and J by 5 bases, with 9 bases between them. CDR1 and CDR2 from the germline V gene are SGHAT and FQNNGV. This CDR3 has 14 amino acids. CDR3 region: CASSLAPTRNTIYF. CDR3 DNA: TGTGCCAGCAGCTTAGCACCTACACGAAACACCATATATTTT.

This clonotype has a count of ten or more. The V and J genes are TRBV6-5 and TRBJ1-1; D unclear. There are 13 residues in the CDR3. The germline gives CDR1 MNHEY, CDR2 SVGAGI. Trimming removed 5 bases from V and 5 bases from J, with 12 bases in between. The CDR3 nucleotides are TGTGCCAGCAGTATCGAAGGCGGGACTGAAGCTTTCTTT. It is translated as CASSIEGGTEAFF.

This clonotype was detected many times. The rearrangement links TRBV4-1 to TRBJ2-7, with D possibly being TRBD1 (5 bases). Germline V gives CDR1 MGHRA, CDR2 YSYEKL. CDR3 size: 16 residues. Trimming removed 3 bases at V and 0 bases at J, with 15 bases between. CDR3 region: CASSHLRTGLSYEQYF. DNA for the CDR3: TGCGCCAGCAGCCACTTAAGAACAGGCCTCTCCTACGAGCAGTACTTC.

The gene calls are TRBV11-3 and TRBJ2-1; weak D call: TRBD1 (5 bases). The CDR3 loop spans 15 amino acids. V lost 1 base and J 7 bases, leaving 14 bases between the germline ends. Looked up from germline, CDR1 is SGHNT and CDR2 is YENEEA. The CDR3 sequence: CASSLVMGPGNEQFF. DNA for the CDR3: TGTGCCAGCAGCTTAGTTATGGGGCCCGGGAATGAGCAGTTCTTC.